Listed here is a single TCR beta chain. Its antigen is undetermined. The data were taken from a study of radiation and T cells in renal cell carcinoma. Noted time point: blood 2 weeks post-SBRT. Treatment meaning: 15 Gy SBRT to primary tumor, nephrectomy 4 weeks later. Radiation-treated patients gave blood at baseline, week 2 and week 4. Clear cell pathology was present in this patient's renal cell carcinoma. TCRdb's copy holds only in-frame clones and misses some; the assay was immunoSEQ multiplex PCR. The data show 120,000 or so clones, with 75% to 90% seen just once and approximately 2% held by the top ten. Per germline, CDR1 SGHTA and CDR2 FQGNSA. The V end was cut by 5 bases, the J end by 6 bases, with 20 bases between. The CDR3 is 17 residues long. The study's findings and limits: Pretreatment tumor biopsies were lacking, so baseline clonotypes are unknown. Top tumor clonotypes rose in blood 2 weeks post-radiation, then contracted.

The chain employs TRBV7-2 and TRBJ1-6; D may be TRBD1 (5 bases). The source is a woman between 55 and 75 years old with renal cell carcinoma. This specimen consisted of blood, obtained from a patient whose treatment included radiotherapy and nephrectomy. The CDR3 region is CASSTSPGRGSNSPLHF. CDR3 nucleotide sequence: TGTGCCAGCAGCACAAGCCCTGGGCGGGGCAGTAATTCACCCCTCCACTTT.